A selection of T cell receptor beta chains follows, all from one sample in a study of blood T cell repertoires in COVID-19. Measured with immunoSEQ multiplex PCR; TCRdb has only the in-frame clones, and not every one. This sample has roughly 140,000 clones, with approximately 80% found just once. The sequenced sample was peripheral blood. These receptors came from a woman aged 50 to 60 in a cohort sampled during active or convalescent COVID-19. Each CDR3 is given with its conserved first and last residue. A D gene is named only where the DNA matches it firmly. For some rows the clone size is stated as once, few or many, or as a class when expanded; others skip it.

NA,TRBJ1-1,TRBD1,TRBV5-1,TGCGCCAGCAGGCAACAGGGGGCGAACACTGAAGCTTTCTTT,CASRQQGANTEAFF
NA,TRBJ2-5,NA,TRBV2,TGTGCCAGCACTCGGGGTCTGGCGGTGGAGACCCAGTACTTC,CASTRGLAVETQYF
NA,TRBJ2-1,TRBD2,TRBV2,TGTGCCAGAAGGACTAGCGTTGGGGATGAGCAGTTCTTC,CARRTSVGDEQFF
NA,TRBJ2-7,TRBD2,TRBV2,TGTGCCAGCACCCTACAATGGGGGGGCTCCTACGAGCAGTACTTC,CASTLQWGGSYEQYF
NA,TRBJ2-1,NA,TRBV2,TGTGCCAGCATCTCCGGACACACTTACAATGAGCAGTTCTTC,CASISGHTYNEQFF
once,TRBJ1-2,NA,TRBV2,TGTGCCAGCAGTGAGCTGACCGGTTGGGCTGGCTACACCTTC,CASSELTGWAGYTF
NA,TRBJ2-5,NA,TRBV30,TGTGCCTGGAGTCCTGGGACTTTAGGGACCCAGTACTTC,CAWSPGTLGTQYF
NA,TRBJ2-7,NA,TRBV19,TGTGCCAGTAGTATAGATTCGACAGCCTACGAGCAGTACTTC,CASSIDSTAYEQYF
NA,TRBJ1-1,TRBD1,TRBV27,TGTGCCAGCAGGCCGAACAGGGGGAGAAACACTGAAGCTTTCTTT,CASRPNRGRNTEAFF
NA,TRBJ1-6,TRBD1,TRBV2,TGTGCCAGCAGTGCCAGACAGGGAGATAATTCACCCCTCCACTTT,CASSARQGDNSPLHF
NA,TRBJ2-7,TRBD1,TRBV9,TGTGCCAGCAGCAAAGGACAGGCGCCCTACGAGCAGTACTTC,CASSKGQAPYEQYF
NA,TRBJ1-3,TRBD1,TRBV7-9,TGTGCCAGCAGCTTAGACAGGGGGCGCGAGTCTGGAAACACCATATATTTT,CASSLDRGRESGNTIYF
NA,TRBJ2-5,TRBD2,TRBV5-1,TGCGCCAGCAGCTTGGCCGCTAGCGGGGGGGCGGTTGAGACCCAGTACTTC,CASSLAASGGAVETQYF
NA,TRBJ2-1,TRBD2,TRBV18,TGTGCCAGCTCAGCCGAGCGGGGCACCTACAATGAGCAGTTCTTC,CASSAERGTYNEQFF
NA,TRBJ2-7,NA,TRBV9,TGTGCCAGCAGCGTATACGAGGGGGGGTACGAGCAGTACTTC,CASSVYEGGYEQYF
once,TRBJ1-3,NA,TRBV29-1,TGCAGCGTGAACGGACATGACCCGCTTAAACCGGGGGCTGGAAACACCATATATTTT,CSVNGHDPLKPGAGNTIYF
NA,TRBJ1-1,NA,TRBV10-1,TGCGCCAGCAGTAAGGCCCGGACTGAGAACACTGAAGCTTTCTTT,CASSKARTENTEAFF
NA,TRBJ2-5,TRBD2,TRBV4-1,TGCGCCAGCAGCCGGCGGGCCGGGACTACCCAAGAGACCCAGTACTTC,CASSRRAGTTQETQYF
NA,TRBJ2-2,NA,TRBV24-1,TGTGCCACCAGTGATCCAACAGGGTGGGACACCGGGGAGCTGTTTTTT,CATSDPTGWDTGELFF
NA,TRBJ2-1,NA,TRBV4-2,TGTGCCAGCAGCCAAGATTTACAGGTTGAGCAGTTCTTC,CASSQDLQVEQFF
NA,TRBJ1-2,TRBD1,TRBV11-2,TGTGCCAGCTCGGGACAGCCCCCGGGTAACTATGGCTACACCTTC,CASSGQPPGNYGYTF
NA,TRBJ1-5,TRBD1,TRBV19,TGTGCCAGCGCCGGACAGGGCGATCAGCCCCAGCATTTT,CASAGQGDQPQHF
once,TRBJ2-2,TRBD1,TRBV19,TGTGCCAGTAGTGTGAGACAGGGGATAGGGGAGCTGTTTTTT,CASSVRQGIGELFF
NA,TRBJ2-2,NA,TRBV19,TGTGCCAGTCTAGTACCCCATCTAAATGGCGGGGAGCTGTTTTTT,CASLVPHLNGGELFF
NA,TRBJ2-1,NA,TRBV6-5,TGTGCCAGCGTCCGCCAAGGGGGCAATGAGCAGTTCTTC,CASVRQGGNEQFF
NA,TRBJ2-2,NA,TRBV30,TGTGCCTCCCCCCCCAGCGGTGCGAACACCGGGGAGCTGTTTTTT,CASPPSGANTGELFF